Following are 21 T cell receptor beta chains from one sample sequenced in a study of cytomegalovirus exposure and HLA in healthy donors. The PCR ran on 60 Vbeta and 13 Jbeta primers. The table came from immunoSEQ multiplex PCR; TCRdb's copy has only in-frame clones and leaves some out. This table has roughly 190,000 clones, almost 75% appearing once. The sequenced sample was PBMCs. These receptor sequences come from a woman in her 30s in good health and CMV-seropositive.

In the case of this clone: Other DNA sequences within the sample encode an identical CDR3. Here the CDR3 reads CSVEESSNYGYTF. The CDR3 region has the DNA TGCAGCGTTGAAGAGAGTTCTAACTATGGCTACACCTTC. This chain connects TRBV29-1 to TRBJ1-2; D gene unclear. This CDR3 region has 13 residues. Trimming left V 0 bases short and J 0 bases short, with 5 bases between. CDR1 is SQVTM and CDR2 is ANQGSEA in the germline V gene.

The chain uses TRBV5-1 and TRBJ2-1; D may be TRBD2 (6 bases). Trimming left V 4 bases short and J 7 bases short, with 18 bases between. This CDR3 spans 15 amino acids. Germline V lookup: CDR1 SGHRS, CDR2 YFSETQ. CDR3 sequence: CASSPRLDGVNEQFF. In DNA, the CDR3 is TGCGCCAGCAGCCCTAGACTAGACGGGGTGAATGAGCAGTTCTTC.

This sequence joins TRBV28 and TRBJ1-2; 8 nucleotides agree with TRBD1. From germline, CDR1 is MDHEN and CDR2 SYDVKM. V shed 6 bases, J shed 4 bases, and the junction held 7 bases outside the gene matches. This CDR3 has 14 residues. Here the CDR3 reads CASSPPDRAYGYTF. The CDR3 DNA is TGTGCCAGCAGCCCCCCGGACAGGGCCTATGGCTACACCTTC.

V gene TRBV29-1 combines with J gene TRBJ2-5, with 9 positions matching TRBD1. The CDR3 extends over 13 amino acids. Germline assignment: CDR1 SQVTM and CDR2 ANQGSEA. With 8 bases clipped from V and 2 bases from J, the junction kept 6 bases outside the gene matches. The DNA for the CDR3 is TGCAGCACATACGGACAGGGGCAAGAGACCCAGTACTTC. Translated, it gives CSTYGQGQETQYF.

The genes are TRBV5-6 and TRBJ2-7; 10 positions match TRBD2. The CDR3 length is 15 residues. CDR1 and CDR2 (germline): SGHDT, YYEEEE. With V trimmed by 4 bases and J by 4 bases, 8 bases remained unmatched. The DNA for the CDR3 is TGTGCCAGCAGCGAATCTAGCGGGAGATGGTACGAGCAGTACTTC. As protein: CASSESSGRWYEQYF.

This clone was counted a few times. The chain is built from TRBV6-1 and TRBJ1-5, with TRBD1 matching 8 bases. The J segment lost 3 bases and the V segment lost 0 bases, leaving 4 bases of the junction unmatched. Germline CDR1 and CDR2: MNHNS and SASEGT. CDR3 length: 16 residues. This CDR3 is CASSEAMDRDNQPQHF. The CDR3 coding sequence is TGTGCCAGCAGTGAAGCCATGGACAGGGACAATCAGCCCCAGCATTTT.

The chain is built from TRBV28 and TRBJ1-3; 7 bases agree with TRBD1. This CDR3 has 16 residues. CDR1 and CDR2 from the germline V gene are MDHEN and SYDVKM. Germline trimming cut 4 bases from V and 1 base from J; bases unmatched to any gene: 7. In DNA form, the CDR3 reads TGTGCCAGCAGTTCCCCTACAGGGGCATCTGGAAACACCATATATTTT. It is translated as CASSSPTGASGNTIYF.

The chain combines TRBV6-6 with TRBJ2-7, with D uncertain. V lost 5 bases and J 5 bases, leaving 7 bases between the germline ends. Germline assignment: CDR1 MNHNY and CDR2 SVGAGI (reference sequence). The CDR3 is 11 residues long. CDR3 region: CASSPSDEQYF. CDR3 nucleotides: TGTGCCAGCAGTCCCTCAGACGAGCAGTACTTC.

The chain carries TRBV18 and TRBJ2-7, with D maybe TRBD2 (6 bases). Germline V gene sequence: CDR1 KGHSH, CDR2 LQKENI. The CDR3 has 14 amino acids. Between the trimmed V and J ends, which lost 3 bases and 3 bases, there was a span of 12 bases. Written as DNA, the CDR3 is TGTGCCAGCTCACCGCCGGCGGGGAGCTACGAGCAGTACTTC. As protein: CASSPPAGSYEQYF.

The gene calls are TRBV6-6 and TRBJ1-3, with D maybe TRBD1 (5 bases). Trimming removed 6 bases at V and 0 bases at J, with 9 bases between. The CDR3 is 14 residues long. Germline assignment: CDR1 MNHNY and CDR2 SVGAGI (reference sequence). The chain's CDR3 is CASRTDLSGNTIYF. The CDR3 DNA follows: TGTGCCAGCAGGACAGATCTCTCTGGAAACACCATATATTTT.

This clone was detected only a few times. This chain links TRBV27 with TRBJ2-7; 8 bases agree with TRBD1. Germline trimming cut 6 bases from V and 4 bases from J; bases unmatched to any gene: 5. The CDR3 sequence is 13 residues long. The germline gives CDR1 MNHEY, CDR2 SMNVEV (reference sequence). For the CDR3, the DNA is TGTGCCAGCAGGGCAGGGGGCAGATACGAGCAGTACTTC. It yields the protein CASRAGGRYEQYF.

The rearrangement joins TRBV9 to TRBJ2-7; 13 bases are a match to TRBD2. The germline gives CDR1 SGDLS, CDR2 YYNGEE. The CDR3 is 16 residues long. Trimming took 3 bases from V and 4 from J; bases not matched to a gene: 7. The CDR3 nucleotides read TGTGCCAGCAGCGCGGGGATACTAGCGGGAGGGTACGAGCAGTACTTC. Its translation: CASSAGILAGGYEQYF.

The chain is built from TRBV29-1 and TRBJ2-1, with a tentative D call TRBD1 (6 bases). Per the germline V gene, CDR1 is SQVTM and CDR2 is ANQGSEA. The ends were cut back, 5 bases at V and 1 base at J, with 12 bases in the middle. CDR3 length: 14 amino acids. The CDR3 sequence is CSVPPQGSYNEQFF. CDR3 sequence (DNA): TGCAGCGTTCCGCCCCAGGGGTCCTACAATGAGCAGTTCTTC.

Concerning this clone: One end of the junction is discordant with germline, which a read error may explain. The chain recombines TRBV7-9 with TRBJ2-6; TRBD1 might be the D (6 bases). The V gene's germline CDR1 is SEHNR and CDR2 FQNEAQ (reference sequence). This CDR3 has 17 amino acids. As DNA, the CDR3 is TGTTCCAGCAGCCTTACAGGGTCCAGCTCTGGGGCCAACGTCCTGACTTTC. Protein sequence: CSSSLTGSSSGANVLTF.

V and J are TRBV5-4 and TRBJ1-2; 12 bases map to TRBD1. The CDR3 spans 16 residues. Trimming took 6 bases from V and 8 from J; bases not matched to a gene: 14. CDR1 is SGHNT and CDR2 is YYREEE in the germline V gene (reference sequence). The CDR3 is CASTGQGAGHTGGYTF. For the CDR3, the DNA is TGTGCCAGCACGGGACAGGGGGCGGGTCATACGGGCGGCTACACCTTC.

The DNA for the CDR3 is TGTGCCAGCAGCCAAGACTCTAGTAGCGATACTAGCACAGATACGCAGTATTTT. Its translation is CASSQDSSSDTSTDTQYF. The chain couples TRBV4-2 to TRBJ2-3, with D possibly being TRBD2 (5 bases). This CDR3 contains 18 residues. The V gene lost 0 bases and the J gene lost 0 bases, with 16 bases spanning the gap. Germline CDR1 is LGHNA and CDR2 is YNFKEQ.

V and J are TRBV2 and TRBJ2-5; the match to TRBD2 covers 14 bases. The J call could be wrong; TRBJ2-7 is a better fit for the DNA end. CDR1 is SNHLY, CDR2 FYNNEI, per germline. The CDR3 loop spans 15 amino acids. The CDR3 DNA reads TGTGCCAGCCAGGGACTAGCGGGAGCTTCCAGCGAGCAGTACTTC. This gives the protein CASQGLAGASSEQYF.

Comment on this clone: The junction shows a germline mismatch at one end, possibly a read error. The chain uses TRBV2 and TRBJ1-3, with TRBD1 matching over 7 bases. CDR1 SNHLY and CDR2 FYNNEI come from the germline V gene. The CDR3 loop spans 15 amino acids. CDR3 loop: CASREDRVSGNTIYF. The CDR3 region has the DNA TGTGCCAGCAGGGAAGACAGGGTCTCTGGAAACACCATATATTTT.

This chain uses TRBV5-1 with TRBJ1-3, with D uncertain. The CDR3 runs 14 residues. Deletions cut 5 bases from V and 0 bases from J, with 9 bases between. Looked up from germline, CDR1 is SGHRS and CDR2 is YFSETQ. CDR3 sequence: CASREGISGNTIYF. As DNA, the CDR3 is TGCGCCAGCAGGGAGGGCATCTCTGGAAACACCATATATTTT. The variable domain in full, with the rest retrieved from reference TRBV5-1 and TRBJ1-3, is KAGVTQTPRYLIKTRGQQVTLSCSPISGHRSVSWYQQTPGQGLQFLFEYFSETQRNKGNFPGRFSGRQFSNSRSEMNVSTLELGDSALYLCASREGISGNTIYFGEGSWLTVV.

The chain carries TRBV6-1 and TRBJ2-3; D is ambiguous. The CDR3 contains 14 residues. V was pared by 1 base and J by 6 bases, with 11 bases between. Germline assignment: CDR1 MNHNS and CDR2 SASEGT. The CDR3 protein is CASSEGAGLDTQYF. In DNA form, the CDR3 reads TGTGCCAGCAGTGAAGGTGCAGGTCTCGATACGCAGTATTTT.

The chain employs TRBV28 and TRBJ2-5; maybe TRBD1 (6 bases). The tail of the sequence fits TRBJ2-7 better, so the J call may be wrong. The length of the CDR3 is 15 residues. The germline V gene encodes CDR1 MDHEN and CDR2 SYDVKM. In DNA, the CDR3 is TGTGCCAGCAGTCGGGTCCGGGACACCTTCTACGAGCAGTACTTC. Translated, it gives CASSRVRDTFYEQYF.